This T cell receptor beta chain was documented in a study of OX40 agonist ivuxolimab in advanced cancers. Looking at the study overall: Three patients got partial responses; one had hepatocellular carcinoma and two had cutaneous melanoma.

Broader study findings: CD4+ and CD8+ T cells in blood underwent clonal expansion by week 6 at 0.1 to 3.0 mg/kg.

Data came from immunoSEQ multiplex PCR; TCRdb stores just in-frame clones and leaves some out. The sample shows some 83,000 clones, about 81% of them seen only once. This CDR3 has 15 amino acids. CDR1 and CDR2 from the germline V gene are WSHSY and SAAADI. Trimming left V 2 bases short and J 5 bases short, with 15 bases between. Of note for this clone: Its antigen is as yet unknown.

The source is an adult with an advanced solid tumor such as melanoma, head and neck, liver or kidney cancer. Here the sequenced sample was CD4+ or CD8+ T cells sorted from blood, taken in a trial of the OX40 agonist ivuxolimab. The rearrangement uses TRBV10-2 and TRBJ1-2; a possible D gene is TRBD1 (6 bases). The CDR3 nucleotides read TGCGCCAGCAGTGAGGGGGGGCGGGTGAGGTATGGCTACACCTTC. Translated: CASSEGGRVRYGYTF.